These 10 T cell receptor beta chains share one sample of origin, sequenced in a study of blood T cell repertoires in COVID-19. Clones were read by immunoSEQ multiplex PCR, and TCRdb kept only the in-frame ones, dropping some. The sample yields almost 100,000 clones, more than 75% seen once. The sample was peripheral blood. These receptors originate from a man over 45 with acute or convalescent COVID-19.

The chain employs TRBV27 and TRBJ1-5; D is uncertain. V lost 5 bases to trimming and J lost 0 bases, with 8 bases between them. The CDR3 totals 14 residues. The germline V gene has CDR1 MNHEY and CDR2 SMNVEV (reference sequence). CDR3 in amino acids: CASSRLASNQPQHF. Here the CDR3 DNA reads TGTGCCAGCAGTCGCCTGGCTAGCAATCAGCCCCAGCATTTT.

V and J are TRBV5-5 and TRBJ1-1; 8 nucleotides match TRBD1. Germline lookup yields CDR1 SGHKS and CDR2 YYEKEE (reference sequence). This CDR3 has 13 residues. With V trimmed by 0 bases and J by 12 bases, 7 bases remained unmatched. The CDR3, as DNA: TGTGCCAGCAGCTTGGGCCGAGACAGGGGTACTTTCTTT. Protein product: CASSLGRDRGTFF.

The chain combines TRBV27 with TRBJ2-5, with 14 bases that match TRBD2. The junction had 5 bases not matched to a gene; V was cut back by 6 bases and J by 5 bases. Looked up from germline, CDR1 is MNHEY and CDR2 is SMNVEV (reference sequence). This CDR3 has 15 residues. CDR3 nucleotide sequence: TGTGCCAGCAGCCGGACTAGCGGGAGGCTCGAGACCCAGTACTTC. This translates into CASSRTSGRLETQYF.

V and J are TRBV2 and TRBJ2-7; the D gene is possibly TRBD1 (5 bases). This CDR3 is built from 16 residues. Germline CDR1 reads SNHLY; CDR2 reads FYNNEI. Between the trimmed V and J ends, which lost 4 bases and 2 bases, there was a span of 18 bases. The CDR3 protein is CASSVEQVLQTYEQYF. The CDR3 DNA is TGTGCCAGCAGTGTGGAACAGGTCTTACAGACCTACGAGCAGTACTTC.

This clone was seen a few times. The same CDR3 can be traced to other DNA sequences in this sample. CDR3 region: CASSPRDRSYEQYF. The CDR3 DNA sequence: TGTGCCAGCTCACCCCGGGACAGGTCCTACGAGCAGTACTTC. The V gene is TRBV18, the J gene TRBJ2-7, with 8 bases fitting TRBD1. Germline-derived CDR1 and CDR2 are KGHSH and LQKENI. The CDR3 has 14 amino acids. Unmatched junction bases numbered 2, after V lost 3 bases and J lost 1 base.

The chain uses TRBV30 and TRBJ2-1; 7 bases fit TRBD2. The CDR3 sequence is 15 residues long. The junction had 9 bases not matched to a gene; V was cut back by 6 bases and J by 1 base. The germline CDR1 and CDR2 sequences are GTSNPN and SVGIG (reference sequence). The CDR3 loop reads CACYGGRVSYNEQFF. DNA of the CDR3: TGTGCCTGTTACGGGGGGAGGGTTTCCTACAATGAGCAGTTCTTC.

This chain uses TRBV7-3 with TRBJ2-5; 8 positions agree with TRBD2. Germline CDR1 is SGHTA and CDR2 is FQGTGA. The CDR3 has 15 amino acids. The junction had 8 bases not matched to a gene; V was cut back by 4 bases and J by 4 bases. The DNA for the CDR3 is TGTGCCAGCAGCTCTCGCGGGAGGCCCGGAGAGACCCAGTACTTC. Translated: CASSSRGRPGETQYF.

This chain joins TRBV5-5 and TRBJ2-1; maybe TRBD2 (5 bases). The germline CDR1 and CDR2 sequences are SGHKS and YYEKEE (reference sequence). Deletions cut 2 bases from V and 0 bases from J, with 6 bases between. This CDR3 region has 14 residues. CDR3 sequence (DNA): TGTGCCAGCAGCTTTGGAGGCTCCTACAATGAGCAGTTCTTC. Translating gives CASSFGGSYNEQFF.

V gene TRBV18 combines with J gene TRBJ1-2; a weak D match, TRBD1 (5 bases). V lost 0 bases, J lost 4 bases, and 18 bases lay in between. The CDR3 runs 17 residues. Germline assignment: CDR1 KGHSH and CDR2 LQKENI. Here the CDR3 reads CASSPPQGGRPGYGYTF. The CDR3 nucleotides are TGTGCCAGCTCACCACCTCAGGGTGGTAGGCCGGGCTATGGCTACACCTTC. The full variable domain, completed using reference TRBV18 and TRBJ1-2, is NAGVMQNPRHLVRRRGQEARLRCSPMKGHSHVYWYRQLPEEGLKFMVYLQKENIIDESGMPKERFSAEFPKEGPSILRIQQVVRGDSAAYFCASSPPQGGRPGYGYTFGSGTRLTVV.

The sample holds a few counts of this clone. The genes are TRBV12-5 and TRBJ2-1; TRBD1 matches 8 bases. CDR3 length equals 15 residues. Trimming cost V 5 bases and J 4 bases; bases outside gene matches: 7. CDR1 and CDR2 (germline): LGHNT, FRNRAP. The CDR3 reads CASGAGQGVYNEQFF. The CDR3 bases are TGTGCTAGTGGTGCTGGACAGGGCGTTTACAATGAGCAGTTCTTC.